Listed here are 22 T cell receptor beta chains from one sample, sequenced in a study of technical replicates of blood from a handful of donors (dated by TCRdb to about 2017). The method was the immunoSEQ multiplex PCR assay. This is the immuneACCESS table as TCRdb keeps it, with only in-frame sequences that have V and J called. A part of the clones is gone; compared with another copy, unresolved V genes explain less than half, and the rest is unexplained. The sample has some 99,000 clones on record, 95% of them singletons. Together, the top ten hold 0.2% to 0.25% of the sample. Sample: T cells isolated from PBMCs. Every receptor here comes from a human donor in good health.

V gene TRBV15 combines with J gene TRBJ2-1, with TRBD1 matching over 8 bases. Germline values: CDR1 LNHNV, CDR2 YYDKDF (reference sequence). J was trimmed by 7 bases and V by 1 base; bases with no gene match: 3. The CDR3 runs 14 residues. The CDR3 nucleotides are TGTGCCACCAGCAGAGGGACAGGGCAAAATGAGCAGTTCTTC. Protein: CATSRGTGQNEQFF.

The chain links TRBV10-2 to TRBJ2-1; 8 nucleotides agree with TRBD1. The CDR3 sequence is 14 residues long. V gave up 4 bases and J gave up 8 bases; unmatched junction bases: 7. Germline CDR1 is WSHSY and CDR2 is SAAADI. CDR3 sequence: CASSAGTGRHEQFF. CDR3 DNA sequence: TGCGCCAGCAGTGCTGGGACAGGTAGACATGAGCAGTTCTTC.

The J gene is TRBJ1-6, the V gene TRBV9, with a possible D match to TRBD1 (6 bases). Trimming pared 3 bases from V and 5 bases from J, leaving 18 bases between. The germline CDR1 and CDR2 sequences are SGDLS and YYNGEE. There are 17 residues in the CDR3. CDR3 DNA: TGTGCCAGCAGCGGCAGTACAGGGCTCTTTAATAATTCACCCCTCCACTTT. This codes for CASSGSTGLFNNSPLHF.

This sequence joins TRBV27 and TRBJ2-1; 12 bases align to TRBD2. CDR1 is MNHEY, CDR2 SMNVEV, per germline (reference sequence). The J segment lost 3 bases and the V segment lost 4 bases, leaving 10 bases of the junction unmatched. The CDR3 is made up of 18 amino acids. CDR3 sequence (DNA): TGTGCCAGCAGTTCAATAACGCGACTAGCGGGAGACTACAATGAGCAGTTCTTC. Its protein product is CASSSITRLAGDYNEQFF.

CDR3 bases: TGTGCCACCAGAGACGCCCAGGGGGAGTTCGGCCTCGAGCAGTACTTC. Protein product: CATRDAQGEFGLEQYF. The genes are TRBV15 and TRBJ2-7; 7 positions match TRBD1. This CDR3 contains 16 residues. Trimming took 6 bases from V and 6 from J; bases not matched to a gene: 17. CDR1 and CDR2 from the germline V gene are LNHNV and YYDKDF (reference sequence).

The rearrangement joins TRBV10-3 to TRBJ2-7; 11 bases are a match to TRBD1. With V trimmed by 5 bases and J by 6 bases, 3 bases remained unmatched. Looked up from germline, CDR1 is ENHRY and CDR2 is SYGVKD. The CDR3 is made up of 13 amino acids. This CDR3 reads CAISLGTGGEQYF. The CDR3 DNA reads as TGTGCCATCAGTCTAGGGACAGGGGGCGAGCAGTACTTC.

V is TRBV7-2 and J is TRBJ2-3; D is undetermined. The CDR3 has 14 residues. Trimming cost V 6 bases and J 2 bases, with 12 bases left between them. The germline V gene encodes CDR1 SGHTA and CDR2 FQGNSA. CDR3 amino acids: CASSLSVDTDTQYF. The DNA for the CDR3 is TGTGCCAGCAGTCTATCCGTAGACACAGATACGCAGTATTTT. Filled out from reference TRBV7-2 and TRBJ2-3, the complete variable domain reads GAGVSQSPSNKVTEKGKDVELRCDPISGHTALYWYRQSLGQGLEFLIYFQGNSAPDKSGLPSDRFSAERTGGSVSTLTIQRTQQEDSAVYLCASSLSVDTDTQYFGPGTRLTVL.

The chain links TRBV4-1 to TRBJ1-2, with a possible D match to TRBD1 (6 bases). The CDR3 has 14 residues. Between the trimmed V and J ends, which lost 3 bases and 2 bases, there was a span of 10 bases. CDR1 and CDR2 from the germline V gene are MGHRA and YSYEKL. The CDR3 nucleotides are TGCGCCAGCAGCCAGGTAACAGGGAACTATGGCTACACCTTC. Its translation: CASSQVTGNYGYTF.

The rearrangement joins TRBV29-1 to TRBJ1-1; possible D gene TRBD1, 5 bases. The germline V and J ends were trimmed by 6 bases and 3 bases, with 11 bases remaining between them. Germline CDR1 reads SQVTM; CDR2 reads ANQGSEA. This CDR3 comprises 12 residues. The CDR3 region is CSVTEQDTEAFF. CDR3 coding DNA: TGCAGCGTAACCGAACAGGACACTGAAGCTTTCTTT.

This chain connects TRBV25-1 to TRBJ2-2; TRBD2 is a possible D gene (5 bases). Trimming cost V 2 bases and J 5 bases, with 6 bases left between them. Germline V gives CDR1 MGHDK, CDR2 SYGVNS. CDR3 length equals 13 residues. DNA for the CDR3: TGTGCCAGCAGTGAACGGAGGACCGGGGAGCTGTTTTTT. Translation: CASSERRTGELFF.

The V gene is TRBV9, the J gene TRBJ2-2, with 9 bases that match TRBD1. V lost 4 bases and J lost 7; bases outside the gene matches: 11. Germline assignment: CDR1 SGDLS and CDR2 YYNGEE. This CDR3 comprises 16 residues. For the CDR3, the DNA is TGTGCCAGCAGCCTAGGGAACAGGGGGCTCGGCGGGGAGCTGTTTTTT. Translated, it gives CASSLGNRGLGGELFF.

The genes are TRBV5-5 and TRBJ1-1; perhaps TRBD1 as D (6 bases). The CDR3 has 16 residues. Germline values: CDR1 SGHKS, CDR2 YYEKEE (reference sequence). The V end lost 0 bases, the J end lost 1 base, and 13 bases lay between the germline ends. CDR3 sequence reads: CASSLDTGQQNTEAFF. The DNA of the CDR3 is TGTGCCAGCAGCTTGGACACCGGACAGCAGAACACTGAAGCTTTCTTT.

The V call is TRBV5-6, the J call TRBJ1-6, with D perhaps TRBD1 (6 bases). This CDR3 has 14 residues. The germline V gene encodes CDR1 SGHDT and CDR2 YYEEEE. V was trimmed by 2 bases and J by 8 bases, leaving 11 bases between them. As DNA, the CDR3 is TGTGCCAGCAGCTTTGAGGGGGTGTATTCACCCCTCCACTTT. It translates to CASSFEGVYSPLHF.

The V call is TRBV5-4, the J call TRBJ2-5; 11 nucleotides line up with TRBD2. The germline CDR1 and CDR2 sequences are SGHNT and YYREEE (reference sequence). This CDR3 spans 17 amino acids. Trimming at V came to 4 bases and at J to 5 bases, leaving 13 bases not matched to a gene. The DNA of the CDR3 is TGTGCCAGCAGCGCCGGGACTAGCGGCCCTTCGAGGGAGACCCAGTACTTC. This encodes CASSAGTSGPSRETQYF.

V and J are TRBV4-1 and TRBJ2-1; 14 bases are a match to TRBD2. V lost 6 bases and J lost 6; bases outside the gene matches: 7. CDR3 size: 16 residues. Germline V lookup: CDR1 MGHRA, CDR2 YSYEKL. CDR3 nucleotides: TGCGCCAGCAGGGGGACTAGCGGGAGAAAGGGCAATGAGCAGTTCTTC. This gives the protein CASRGTSGRKGNEQFF.

The chain carries TRBV7-9 and TRBJ1-1; 7 nucleotides line up with TRBD1. Losses at the gene ends were 5 bases for V and 3 bases for J; bases not matched to a gene: 3. Germline CDR1 is SEHNR and CDR2 is FQNEAQ (reference sequence). The length of the CDR3 is 13 residues. Here the CDR3 DNA reads TGTGCCAGCAGCGACAGGGACTACACTGAAGCTTTCTTT. Protein sequence: CASSDRDYTEAFF.

The V gene is TRBV6-9, the J gene TRBJ1-5; D is uncertain. The CDR3 is made up of 14 amino acids. Trimming pared 1 base from V and 4 bases from J, leaving 8 bases between. CDR1 MNHGY and CDR2 SVAAGI come from the germline V gene. CDR3 DNA: TGTGCCAGCAGTTATTTACAGTTAAATCAGCCCCAGCATTTT. This codes for CASSYLQLNQPQHF.

This chain joins TRBV5-6 and TRBJ2-3, with 9 bases that match TRBD1. Trimming removed 3 bases from V and 3 bases from J; junction bases left unmatched: 8. CDR1 and CDR2 (germline): SGHDT, YYEEEE. The CDR3 length is 16 residues. CDR3 DNA sequence: TGTGCCAGCAGCTCGAGGAACAGGGGGCAGACAGATACGCAGTATTTT. Protein: CASSSRNRGQTDTQYF.

This rearrangement joins TRBV19 to TRBJ2-1; 10 bases match TRBD1. The CDR3 totals 13 residues. V lost 8 bases, J lost 7 bases, and 5 bases stayed unmatched. Germline loops: CDR1 LNHDA, CDR2 SQIVND (reference sequence). CDR3 region: CASSPGQGNEQFF. The CDR3 DNA follows: TGTGCCAGTTCTCCGGGACAGGGGAATGAGCAGTTCTTC.

The chain carries TRBV4-1 and TRBJ1-3, with TRBD1 matching over 7 bases. Germline lookup yields CDR1 MGHRA and CDR2 YSYEKL. V gave up 1 base and J gave up 1 base; unmatched junction bases: 1. CDR3 length: 15 amino acids. CDR3 region: CASSQVDRSGNTIYF. CDR3 DNA: TGCGCCAGCAGCCAAGTGGACAGGTCTGGAAACACCATATATTTT.

The chain couples TRBV29-1 to TRBJ1-2; D gene unclear. The CDR3 contains 13 residues. Germline V gives CDR1 SQVTM, CDR2 ANQGSEA. V was shortened by 6 bases and J by 5 bases, with 16 bases between the two germline ends. CDR3 DNA: TGCAGCGTGGCCCCATCCGCGGAATATGGCTACACCTTC. Residues: CSVAPSAEYGYTF.

As for this clone: The sample holds other DNA sequences that translate to the same CDR3. The CDR3 reads CASSWGRGNQPQHF. CDR3 coding DNA: TGTGCCAGTAGTTGGGGGAGGGGCAATCAGCCCCAGCATTTT. V and J are TRBV19 and TRBJ1-5; weak D call: TRBD1 (5 bases). Deletions cut 5 bases from V and 2 bases from J, with 10 bases between. This CDR3 spans 14 amino acids. Germline assignment: CDR1 LNHDA and CDR2 SQIVND (reference sequence).